This is a list of T cell receptor beta chains from one sample in a study of blood T cell repertoires in COVID-19. Clones were read by immunoSEQ multiplex PCR, and TCRdb kept only the in-frame ones, dropping some. The sample records about 160,000 clones, around 82% being singletons. Sequencing was performed on peripheral blood. These receptors were obtained from a woman in her thirties or forties with COVID-19, enrolled during active disease. CDR3s include the opening cysteine and the closing phenylalanine or tryptophan. The order of the fields is D gene, J gene, clone size, V gene, CDR3 protein, CDR3 DNA. The D gene is left open where the match is weak. Where a row states a size, it is once, few, many or the class of an expanded clone; other rows omit it.

D gene: .
J gene: TRBJ1-5
clone size: .
V gene: TRBV28
CDR3 protein: CASRNPQGYQPQHF
CDR3 DNA: TGTGCCAGCAGGAATCCTCAGGGTTATCAGCCCCAGCATTTT

D gene: .
J gene: TRBJ1-1
clone size: .
V gene: TRBV6-5
CDR3 protein: CASSYNRNTEAFF
CDR3 DNA: TGTGCCAGCAGTTACAATCGGAACACTGAAGCTTTCTTT

D gene: .
J gene: TRBJ1-5
clone size: .
V gene: TRBV6-5
CDR3 protein: CASSFPPAGDQPQHF
CDR3 DNA: TGTGCCAGCAGTTTCCCCCCGGCAGGCGATCAGCCCCAGCATTTT

D gene: .
J gene: TRBJ2-7
clone size: once
V gene: TRBV12-3/TRBV12-4
CDR3 protein: CASSLSFSYEQYF
CDR3 DNA: TGTGCCAGCAGTTTATCGTTCTCCTACGAGCAGTACTTC

D gene: .
J gene: TRBJ2-5
clone size: .
V gene: TRBV12-3/TRBV12-4
CDR3 protein: CASSIRGVETQYF
CDR3 DNA: TGTGCCAGCAGTATCAGGGGTGTGGAGACCCAGTACTTC

D gene: .
J gene: TRBJ2-1
clone size: .
V gene: TRBV5-5
CDR3 protein: CASSRIGTLLSNEQFF
CDR3 DNA: TGTGCCAGCAGTAGGATCGGGACACTACTTAGCAATGAGCAGTTCTTC

D gene: TRBD2
J gene: TRBJ2-1
clone size: .
V gene: TRBV5-6
CDR3 protein: CASSLTSGKNEQFF
CDR3 DNA: TGTGCCAGCAGCTTGACTAGCGGGAAGAATGAGCAGTTCTTC

D gene: .
J gene: TRBJ2-7
clone size: .
V gene: TRBV7-2
CDR3 protein: CASSPTGFGTLHYEQYF
CDR3 DNA: TGTGCCAGCAGCCCCACAGGGTTCGGGACGCTCCACTACGAGCAGTACTTC

D gene: TRBD1
J gene: TRBJ2-5
clone size: .
V gene: TRBV6-5
CDR3 protein: CASSQLGQGVTQYF
CDR3 DNA: TGTGCCAGCAGTCAATTGGGACAGGGGGTGACCCAGTACTTC

D gene: TRBD2
J gene: TRBJ2-5
clone size: .
V gene: TRBV4-2
CDR3 protein: CASSQDSPTSGETQYF
CDR3 DNA: TGTGCCAGCAGCCAAGATTCCCCCACTAGCGGAGAGACCCAGTACTTC

D gene: .
J gene: TRBJ2-3
clone size: .
V gene: TRBV5-4
CDR3 protein: CASSSIPRATDTQYF
CDR3 DNA: TGTGCCAGCAGCTCCATCCCCCGCGCGACAGATACGCAGTATTTT

D gene: .
J gene: TRBJ2-1
clone size: .
V gene: TRBV19
CDR3 protein: CASSLDRTYNEQFF
CDR3 DNA: TGTGCCAGTAGTTTAGACAGGACCTACAATGAGCAGTTCTTC

D gene: .
J gene: TRBJ2-1
clone size: .
V gene: TRBV19
CDR3 protein: CASSIGVSSYNEQFF
CDR3 DNA: TGTGCCAGTAGTATCGGGGTTAGCTCCTACAATGAGCAGTTCTTC

D gene: TRBD2
J gene: TRBJ2-1
clone size: .
V gene: TRBV5-1
CDR3 protein: CASGLAGGEQFF
CDR3 DNA: TGCGCCAGCGGACTAGCGGGAGGTGAGCAGTTCTTC

D gene: TRBD2
J gene: TRBJ2-7
clone size: .
V gene: TRBV5-1
CDR3 protein: CASSLVAGGLGEQYF
CDR3 DNA: TGCGCCAGCAGCTTGGTAGCGGGAGGGTTGGGGGAGCAGTACTTC

D gene: TRBD1
J gene: TRBJ1-1
clone size: .
V gene: TRBV25-1
CDR3 protein: CASSGSGQMNTEAFF
CDR3 DNA: TGTGCCAGCAGTGGATCGGGACAGATGAACACTGAAGCTTTCTTT

D gene: .
J gene: TRBJ2-1
clone size: .
V gene: TRBV6-5
CDR3 protein: CASISSGAYNEQFF
CDR3 DNA: TGTGCCAGCATATCCTCAGGGGCTTACAATGAGCAGTTCTTC

D gene: .
J gene: TRBJ2-6
clone size: .
V gene: TRBV5-8
CDR3 protein: CASSKGQGTGANVLTF
CDR3 DNA: TGTGCCAGCAGCAAAGGACAAGGAACTGGGGCCAACGTCCTGACTTTC

D gene: TRBD2
J gene: TRBJ2-1
clone size: .
V gene: TRBV5-1
CDR3 protein: CASSLVAGGNNEQFF
CDR3 DNA: TGCGCCAGCAGCTTGGTGGCGGGAGGTAACAATGAGCAGTTCTTC

D gene: TRBD1
J gene: TRBJ1-1
clone size: .
V gene: TRBV6-1
CDR3 protein: CASSDGTGTEAFF
CDR3 DNA: TGTGCCAGCAGTGACGGGACAGGGACTGAAGCTTTCTTT

D gene: TRBD1
J gene: TRBJ1-2
clone size: .
V gene: TRBV3-1/TRBV3-2
CDR3 protein: CASSHSDRVVYYGYTF
CDR3 DNA: TGTGCCAGCAGCCACTCGGACAGGGTAGTATACTATGGCTACACCTTC

D gene: .
J gene: TRBJ2-7
clone size: .
V gene: TRBV3-1/TRBV3-2
CDR3 protein: CASSQETLESTYSYEQYF
CDR3 DNA: TGTGCCAGCAGCCAAGAGACCCTAGAAAGTACCTACTCCTACGAGCAGTACTTC

D gene: TRBD2
J gene: TRBJ2-3
clone size: .
V gene: TRBV18
CDR3 protein: CASSQPGTSGVDTQYF
CDR3 DNA: TGTGCCAGCTCCCAACCAGGGACTAGCGGGGTTGATACGCAGTATTTT

D gene: .
J gene: TRBJ1-2
clone size: .
V gene: TRBV6-1
CDR3 protein: CASSEAGGARGYTF
CDR3 DNA: TGTGCCAGCAGTGAAGCTGGCGGGGCGCGGGGCTACACCTTC

D gene: .
J gene: TRBJ2-1
clone size: .
V gene: TRBV7-2
CDR3 protein: CASSLGTRGGEQFF
CDR3 DNA: TGTGCCAGCAGCTTAGGGACTCGTGGTGGTGAGCAGTTCTTC

D gene: .
J gene: TRBJ2-5
clone size: .
V gene: TRBV7-9
CDR3 protein: CASSHSLQETQYF
CDR3 DNA: TGTGCCAGCAGCCACTCGCTCCAAGAGACCCAGTACTTC